These 4 T cell receptor beta chains were all obtained from the same sample, sequenced in a study of Graves' ophthalmopathy and Graves' hyperthyroidism. Using RNA transcripts, the TCR beta CDR3 regions were amplified. HTBI primers were used in a first-round RT-PCR, which preceded a second-round multiplex PCR. TCRdb independently ran MiXCR on the multiplex PCR reads; one entry per CDR3 protein. The table records approximately 380,000 distinct CDR3 sequences, approximately 21% of them present only once. The sample taken for sequencing was peripheral blood. The receptors were sampled from a woman between 18 and 29 years old with stable Graves' hyperthyroidism.

This clonotype was counted many times. The chain is built from TRBV20-1 and TRBJ2-7; perhaps D is TRBD1 or TRBD2 (6 bases each). The V gene lost 1 base and the J gene lost 3 bases, with 19 bases spanning the gap. CDR1 and CDR2 from the germline V gene are DFQATT and SNEGSKA (reference sequence). There are 16 residues in the CDR3. The CDR3 DNA follows: TGCAGTGCTAGAGGGAAAAACAGGGCAGCGGGCTACGAGCAGTACTTC. As protein: CSARGKNRAAGYEQYF.

This chain uses TRBV12-3 or TRBV12-4 with TRBJ2-5; maybe TRBD2 (7 bases). The V end lost 3 bases, the J end lost 1 base, and 18 bases lay between the germline ends. The CDR3 is 17 residues long. CDR3 in amino acids: CASSFVGGGTVQETQYF. The CDR3 bases are TGTGCCAGCAGTTTCGTCGGCGGGGGCACCGTCCAAGAGACCCAGTACTTC.

The chain employs TRBV5-6 and TRBJ2-7; 7 bases fit TRBD2. This CDR3 has 15 amino acids. The germline gives CDR1 SGHDT, CDR2 YYEEEE. The ends lost 0 bases at V and 2 bases at J; junction bases unmatched: 5. The CDR3 coding sequence is TGTGCCAGCAGCTTGGGTACTAGCGCTACCTACGAGCAGTACTTC. Translating it yields CASSLGTSATYEQYF.

Many counts were recorded for this clonotype. The chain links TRBV15 to TRBJ1-1; D unclear. This CDR3 region has 11 residues. Germline V gene data show CDR1 as LNHNV and CDR2 as YYDKDF (reference sequence). Trimming removed 11 bases at V and 4 bases at J, with 11 bases between. The CDR3 nucleotides read TGTGCCTGGTGGCGCGGCACTGAAGCTTTCTTT. It encodes CAWWRGTEAFF. The variable domain in full, completed from reference TRBV15 and TRBJ1-1, reads DAMVIQNPRYQVTQFGKPVTLSCSQTLNHNVMYWYQQKSSQAPKLLFHYYDKDFNNEADTPDNFQSRRPNTSFCFLDIRSPGLGDTAMYLCAWWRGTEAFFGQGTRLTVV.